This T cell receptor beta chain stems from a study of cytomegalovirus exposure and HLA in healthy donors. The study's findings and limits: Within the data, a cluster of highly shared sequence variants was likely a sequencing artifact.

Points on this clone: The antigen is not known.

V trimming: 5 bases; J trimming: 4 bases; junction bases outside the gene matches: 5. The germline gives CDR1 SGHNT, CDR2 YENEEA. The CDR3 has 14 residues. PCR employed 60 Vbeta and 13 Jbeta primers. Method: immunoSEQ multiplex PCR; TCRdb's copy keeps in-frame clones and lacks some. The data hold approximately 290,000 clones, with around 80% observed a single time. This receptor was taken from a girl aged 2-10 years in good health and CMV-seronegative. Source material: PBMCs. The chain recombines TRBV11-3 with TRBJ2-1; 7 bases are a match to TRBD2. Here the CDR3 DNA reads TGTGCCAGCAGCCAGCAGGGACTATACAATGAGCAGTTCTTC. This sequence encodes CASSQQGLYNEQFF.